This passage covers 25 T cell receptor beta chains from one sample sequenced in a study of cytomegalovirus exposure and HLA in healthy donors. PCR involved 60 Vbeta and 13 Jbeta primers. The protocol was immunoSEQ multiplex PCR, while the TCRdb copy is restricted to in-frame clones and leaves out a portion. The sample has 150,000 to 200,000 clones, more than 70% seen once. The sample consisted of PBMCs. The receptors originated from a boy younger than 18 in good health and CMV-seronegative.

The chain recombines TRBV6-5 with TRBJ1-2; TRBD1 matches 8 bases. After removal of 6 bases from V and 5 bases from J, the junction contained 8 bases not matched to a gene. CDR3 size: 14 residues. The V gene's germline CDR1 is MNHEY and CDR2 SVGAGI. This chain's CDR3 is CASRSGQGGYGYTF. DNA for the CDR3: TGTGCCAGCAGATCTGGACAGGGAGGGTATGGCTACACCTTC.

This clone was seen more than once but under ten times. The CDR3 DNA is TGTGCCAGCAGTGACGAGGACGGGACTAACAATGAGCAGTTCTTC. This encodes CASSDEDGTNNEQFF. The V and J genes are TRBV6-4 and TRBJ2-1, with 7 nucleotides matching TRBD2. The CDR3 has 15 amino acids. Trimming removed 2 bases from V and 5 bases from J; junction bases left unmatched: 6. Germline CDR1 MRHNA, CDR2 SNTAGT.

This clone was counted a single time. The genes are TRBV5-1 and TRBJ2-1; 10 nucleotides align to TRBD2. The V segment lost 5 bases and the J segment 5 bases; nucleotides outside the gene matches: 7. From germline, CDR1 is SGHRS and CDR2 YFSETQ. The CDR3 spans 15 residues. CDR3 amino acids: CASRPLAGVNNEQFF. The DNA for the CDR3 is TGCGCCAGCAGGCCGCTAGCGGGGGTCAACAATGAGCAGTTCTTC.

The chain combines TRBV5-1 with TRBJ2-1, with 7 bases lining up with TRBD1. With V trimmed by 0 bases and J by 6 bases, 3 bases remained unmatched. This CDR3 has 14 amino acids. Germline V CDR1 and CDR2: SGHRS, YFSETQ. CDR3 nucleotides: TGCGCCAGCAGCTTGGTACAGGGGAGCAATGAGCAGTTCTTC. It yields the protein CASSLVQGSNEQFF.

The CDR3 protein is CASSQSHNDLQAGEQYF. CDR3 DNA sequence: TGCGCCAGCAGCCAATCTCACAATGATTTACAAGCAGGGGAGCAGTACTTC. The gene calls are TRBV4-1 and TRBJ2-7, with a tentative D call TRBD1 (5 bases). This CDR3 is built from 17 residues. CDR1 is MGHRA and CDR2 is YSYEKL in the germline V gene. V lost 2 bases to trimming and J lost 7 bases, with 24 bases between them.

V usage is TRBV4-3 and J usage is TRBJ1-2; no clear D gene. The CDR3 contains 14 residues. Per germline, CDR1 LGHNA and CDR2 YSLEER. V was shortened by 0 bases and J by 8 bases, with 13 bases between the two germline ends. CDR3 DNA sequence: TGCGCCAGCAGCCAAGATGCAACACACCAGGGCTACACCTTC. Translation gives CASSQDATHQGYTF.

The chain recombines TRBV7-2 with TRBJ1-5; a possible D gene is TRBD1 (5 bases). The germline V and J ends were trimmed by 3 bases and 3 bases, with 12 bases remaining between them. Germline CDR1 reads SGHTA; CDR2 reads FQGNSA. The CDR3 is 15 amino acids. CDR3 in amino acids: CASSFDWGDNQPQHF. The CDR3 DNA sequence: TGTGCCAGCAGCTTCGACTGGGGCGACAATCAGCCCCAGCATTTT.

CDR3 amino acids: CASSRRRQGPLGFNSPLHF. CDR3 nucleotides: TGTGCCAGCAGTCGCCGCCGACAGGGGCCCCTCGGGTTCAATTCACCCCTCCACTTT. V and J are TRBV13 and TRBJ1-6; 8 bases are a match to TRBD1. After removal of 6 bases from V and 7 bases from J, the junction contained 20 bases not matched to a gene. Germline CDR1 PRHDT, CDR2 FYEKMQ (reference sequence). The length of the CDR3 is 19 residues.

This clone was seen just once. The rearrangement joins TRBV6-1 to TRBJ1-2; 9 bases line up with TRBD1. J was trimmed by 1 base and V by 1 base; bases with no gene match: 10. Germline CDR1 reads MNHNS; CDR2 reads SASEGT. This CDR3 has 18 residues. In DNA, the CDR3 is TGTGCCAGCAGTGAAGTAGGGACAGGGCTAGGGTTTAACTATGGCTACACCTTC. This sequence encodes CASSEVGTGLGFNYGYTF.

The J gene is TRBJ2-7, the V gene TRBV5-6; 8 positions match TRBD1. The CDR3 sequence is 15 residues long. Losses at the gene ends were 6 bases for V and 3 bases for J; bases not matched to a gene: 11. Germline V gene lookup returns CDR1 SGHDT and CDR2 YYEEEE. The chain's CDR3 is CASNYGQGVLYEQYF. The DNA of the CDR3 is TGTGCCAGCAATTACGGACAGGGCGTACTCTACGAGCAGTACTTC. Filled out from reference TRBV5-6 and TRBJ2-7, the complete variable domain reads DAGVTQSPTHLIKTRGQQVTLRCSPKSGHDTVSWYQQALGQGPQFIFQYYEEEERQRGNFPDRFSGHQFPNYSSELNVNALLLGDSALYLCASNYGQGVLYEQYFGPGTRLTVT.

This clone has only a few counts. The chain is built from TRBV4-1 and TRBJ2-7, with 10 bases aligning to TRBD1. Germline values: CDR1 MGHRA, CDR2 YSYEKL. Losses at the gene ends were 2 bases for V and 4 bases for J; bases not matched to a gene: 5. This CDR3 is 15 amino acids long. The DNA for the CDR3 is TGCGCCAGCAGCCAACCCCGGGACAGGGGATACGAGCAGTACTTC. Translation gives CASSQPRDRGYEQYF.

Notes on this clone: The sample has other DNA sequences that encode this CDR3 too. The gene calls are TRBV2 and TRBJ2-1; 10 nucleotides line up with TRBD2. V shed 4 bases and J 4 bases; nucleotides not matched to a gene: 1. Germline V gives CDR1 SNHLY, CDR2 FYNNEI. This CDR3 is built from 14 residues. CDR3 residues: CASSGTSGYNEQFF. DNA for the CDR3: TGTGCCAGCAGTGGGACTAGCGGATACAATGAGCAGTTCTTC.

The rearrangement uses TRBV5-8 and TRBJ2-7; D gene ambiguous. The CDR3 is 14 residues long. V was shortened by 1 base and J by 2 bases, with 10 bases between the two germline ends. The germline V gene encodes CDR1 SGHTS and CDR2 YDEGEE. CDR3 bases: TGTGCCAGCAGCTTGACCCGGGTTCCCTACGAGCAGTACTTC. Its translation: CASSLTRVPYEQYF. The full variable domain, in which reference TRBV5-8 and TRBJ2-7 provide the parts outside the CDR3, is EAGVTQSPTHLIKTRGQQATLRCSPISGHTSVYWYQQALGLGLQFLLWYDEGEERNRGNFPPRFSGRQFPNYSSELNVNALELEDSALYLCASSLTRVPYEQYFGPGTRLTVT.

This chain connects TRBV6-5 to TRBJ1-6, with unresolved D. Germline CDR1 reads MNHEY; CDR2 reads SVGAGI. V dropped 2 bases and J dropped 7 bases, with 6 bases sitting between them. The CDR3 length is 13 residues. CDR3: CASSYNGNSPLHF. The CDR3 nucleotides read TGTGCCAGCAGTTACAACGGGAATTCACCCCTCCACTTT.

The chain combines TRBV5-4 with TRBJ1-4, with 7 bases fitting TRBD1. J was trimmed by 3 bases and V by 4 bases; bases with no gene match: 9. In germline, CDR1 is SGHNT, CDR2 YYREEE (reference sequence). The CDR3 extends over 16 amino acids. The CDR3 region has the DNA TGTGCCAGCAGCCACGACCCCGGGACAGCTAATGAAAAACTGTTTTTT. This translates into CASSHDPGTANEKLFF.

Comments on this clone: Other DNA sequences in this specimen translate into the identical CDR3. The CDR3 DNA reads TGTGCCAGCAGCGTAGGGCAGATGAACACTGAAGCTTTCTTT. Amino acid sequence: CASSVGQMNTEAFF. The chain joins TRBV9 to TRBJ1-1; D unclear. The CDR3 contains 14 residues. V was trimmed by 0 bases and J by 0 bases, leaving 6 bases between them. Germline lookup yields CDR1 SGDLS and CDR2 YYNGEE.

The chain links TRBV4-1 to TRBJ2-7, with TRBD2 matching 8 bases. CDR1 is MGHRA, CDR2 YSYEKL, per germline. The CDR3 is 16 amino acids. Trimming removed 2 bases from V and 3 bases from J; junction bases left unmatched: 9. The CDR3 protein is CASSQTPRTSNYEQYF. For the CDR3, the DNA is TGCGCCAGCAGCCAAACCCCACGGACTAGCAACTACGAGCAGTACTTC.

CDR3 in DNA: TGCGCCAGCAGTCGGGGGACCCGAGAGACCCAGTACTTC. Protein: CASSRGTRETQYF. The V gene is TRBV5-1, the J gene TRBJ2-5; possible D gene TRBD2, 6 bases. CDR1 is SGHRS, CDR2 YFSETQ, per germline. CDR3 length: 13 amino acids. With 5 bases removed from V and 4 bases from J, the gap between germline ends came to 12 bases. The whole variable domain, filled in from reference TRBV5-1 and TRBJ2-5, reads KAGVTQTPRYLIKTRGQQVTLSCSPISGHRSVSWYQQTPGQGLQFLFEYFSETQRNKGNFPGRFSGRQFSNSRSEMNVSTLELGDSALYLCASSRGTRETQYFGPGTRLLVL.

This rearrangement joins TRBV6-5 to TRBJ2-1, with D perhaps matching TRBD1 (5 bases). The CDR3 totals 15 residues. Per the germline V gene, CDR1 is MNHEY and CDR2 is SVGAGI. The V end lost 6 bases, the J end lost 2 bases, and 14 bases lay between the germline ends. The CDR3 DNA reads TGTGCCAGCAGCCAAGGACAAACCCCCTACAATGAGCAGTTCTTC. Translation: CASSQGQTPYNEQFF.

This sequence joins TRBV14 and TRBJ2-5; 11 bases are a match to TRBD2. Per the germline V gene, CDR1 is SGHDN and CDR2 is FVKESK. CDR3 size: 19 residues. The ends lost 3 bases at V and 0 bases at J; junction bases unmatched: 12. CDR3 nucleotides: TGTGCCAGCAGCCACTCACTTGGGACTAGCGGACAGTACCAAGAGACCCAGTACTTC. As protein: CASSHSLGTSGQYQETQYF. The full variable domain, completed using reference TRBV14 and TRBJ2-5, is EAGVTQFPSHSVIEKGQTVTLRCDPISGHDNLYWYRRVMGKEIKFLLHFVKESKQDESGMPNNRFLAERTGGTYSTLKVQPAELEDSGVYFCASSHSLGTSGQYQETQYFGPGTRLLVL.

This chain uses TRBV30 with TRBJ2-7, with D possibly being TRBD2 (6 bases). Germline CDR1 is GTSNPN and CDR2 is SVGIG (reference sequence). Trimming cost V 3 bases and J 2 bases, with 14 bases left between them. This CDR3 is built from 14 residues. CDR3 coding DNA: TGTGCCTGGAGCCCAGGTAGCGGTGCCTACGAGCAGTACTTC. Its protein is CAWSPGSGAYEQYF. Drawing the rest from reference TRBV30 and TRBJ2-7, the complete variable domain is SQTIHQWPATLVQPVGSPLSLECTVEGTSNPNLYWYRQAAGRGLQLLFYSVGIGQISSEVPQNLSASRPQDRQFILSSKKLLLSDSGFYLCAWSPGSGAYEQYFGPGTRLTVT.

This sequence joins TRBV4-1 and TRBJ2-5, with D tentatively TRBD2 (5 bases). V was clipped by 4 bases and J by 7 bases, with 7 bases between them. From germline, CDR1 is MGHRA and CDR2 YSYEKL. This CDR3 is 11 amino acids long. The CDR3 loop reads CASSLRGTQYF. CDR3 DNA: TGCGCCAGCAGCCTCCGGGGGACCCAGTACTTC.

The chain couples TRBV6-1 to TRBJ1-4, with D uncertain. CDR1 MNHNS and CDR2 SASEGT come from the germline V gene. V lost 1 base to trimming and J lost 7 bases, with 13 bases between them. The CDR3 extends over 15 amino acids. The DNA of the CDR3 is TGTGCCAGCAGTGAAGGGCTAGGGAGAGGTGAAAAACTGTTTTTT. Amino acids: CASSEGLGRGEKLFF.

The V and J genes are TRBV7-2 and TRBJ2-3; D possibly corresponds to TRBD1 (6 bases). In germline, CDR1 is SGHTA, CDR2 FQGNSA. With 1 base removed from V and 4 bases from J, the gap between germline ends came to 18 bases. This CDR3 has 17 amino acids. The CDR3 loop reads CASSLGGASPGADTQYF. CDR3 coding DNA: TGTGCCAGCAGCTTAGGGGGAGCTAGCCCAGGGGCAGATACGCAGTATTTT.

This clone has more than one count but fewer than ten. The chain links TRBV9 to TRBJ2-6; 9 bases are a match to TRBD1. CDR1 and CDR2 from the germline V gene are SGDLS and YYNGEE. V gave up 3 bases and J gave up 0 bases; unmatched junction bases: 16. This CDR3 has 21 amino acids. CDR3 nucleotides: TGTGCCAGCAGCGCCCAATTCAGGGACAGGGCACCTCTCTCTGGGGCCAACGTCCTGACTTTC. Translating gives CASSAQFRDRAPLSGANVLTF.